Listed below are T cell receptor beta chains from one sample, sequenced in a study of T cell responses to AZD1222 COVID-19 vaccine. Data came from immunoSEQ multiplex PCR; TCRdb stores just in-frame clones and leaves some out. The data contain tens of thousands of clones, about 92% of them singletons. The sequencing used peripheral blood, collected on day 0 of AZD1222 vaccination. All receptors derive from an adult in good health. Each CDR3 is given with its conserved first and last residue. A D gene is named only where the DNA matches it firmly. Some rows have no size entry. The others give once, few or many, or a class for an expanded clone.

length: 13; D: .; J: TRBJ1-5; size: few; V: TRBV19; DNA: TGTGCCAGTAGCTATCAGGGTCCTCAGCCCCAGCATTTT; CDR3: CASSYQGPQPQHF
length: 13; D: .; J: TRBJ2-2; size: .; V: TRBV3-1/TRBV3-2; DNA: TGTGCCAGCAGCCAATCGAACACCGGGGAGCTGTTTTTT; CDR3: CASSQSNTGELFF
length: 15; D: .; J: TRBJ2-2; size: .; V: TRBV5-1; DNA: TGCGCCAGCAGCTTGGCCCCTCCATACACCGGGGAGCTGTTTTTT; CDR3: CASSLAPPYTGELFF
length: 14; D: TRBD1; J: TRBJ1-1; size: once; V: TRBV4-3; DNA: TGCGCCAGCAGCCCCGGGACAGGTTCAACTGAAGCTTTCTTT; CDR3: CASSPGTGSTEAFF
length: 16; D: .; J: TRBJ1-6; size: .; V: TRBV2; DNA: TGTGCCAGCAGTGAGCCCGACAGGAAGAGGGATTCACCCCTCCACTTT; CDR3: CASSEPDRKRDSPLHF
length: 15; D: .; J: TRBJ1-2; size: .; V: TRBV2; DNA: TGTGCCAGCAGTGGGAGGAGGGGGGATAACTATGGCTACACCTTC; CDR3: CASSGRRGDNYGYTF
length: 12; D: .; J: TRBJ2-5; size: .; V: TRBV28; DNA: TGTGCCAGCAGTTCGTACCAAGAGACCCAGTACTTC; CDR3: CASSSYQETQYF
length: 15; D: TRBD1; J: TRBJ2-1; size: .; V: TRBV19; DNA: TGTGCCAGTAGGAAACAGGGGCCATCCTACAATGAGCAGTTCTTC; CDR3: CASRKQGPSYNEQFF
length: 14; D: .; J: TRBJ1-1; size: .; V: TRBV28; DNA: TGTGCCAGCAGCTCAGGACAGTCGGATACTGAAGCTTTCTTT; CDR3: CASSSGQSDTEAFF
length: 15; D: TRBD2; J: TRBJ2-3; size: .; V: TRBV11-2; DNA: TGTGCCAGCAGCAAAACCGGACTAGACTCAGATACGCAGTATTTT; CDR3: CASSKTGLDSDTQYF
length: 18; D: TRBD2; J: TRBJ2-1; size: .; V: TRBV14; DNA: TGTGCCAGCAGCCAAGTCCTAGCGGGGGTTCTTTCCTACAATGAGCAGTTCTTC; CDR3: CASSQVLAGVLSYNEQFF
length: 15; D: .; J: TRBJ2-4; size: .; V: TRBV28; DNA: TGTGCCAGCAGTGTGGGTGGCGGTCCAAAAAACATTCAGTACTTC; CDR3: CASSVGGGPKNIQYF
length: 18; D: .; J: TRBJ1-1; size: .; V: TRBV5-4; DNA: TGTGCCAGCAGCTTGGGGGCGGGTCCCCTGAGTATGAACACTGAAGCTTTCTTT; CDR3: CASSLGAGPLSMNTEAFF
length: 15; D: .; J: TRBJ1-1; size: .; V: TRBV6-5; DNA: TGTGCCAGCAGTTACTTCAAGGATTCAAACACTGAAGCTTTCTTT; CDR3: CASSYFKDSNTEAFF
length: 12; D: .; J: TRBJ1-2; size: .; V: TRBV9; DNA: TGTGCCAGCAGCATGTGGGAACGAGGCTACACCTTC; CDR3: CASSMWERGYTF
length: 18; D: TRBD2; J: TRBJ2-1; size: .; V: TRBV19; DNA: TGTGCCAGTAGTATAGGGCTAGCGGGAGTCGTGTCCTACAATGAGCAGTTCTTC; CDR3: CASSIGLAGVVSYNEQFF